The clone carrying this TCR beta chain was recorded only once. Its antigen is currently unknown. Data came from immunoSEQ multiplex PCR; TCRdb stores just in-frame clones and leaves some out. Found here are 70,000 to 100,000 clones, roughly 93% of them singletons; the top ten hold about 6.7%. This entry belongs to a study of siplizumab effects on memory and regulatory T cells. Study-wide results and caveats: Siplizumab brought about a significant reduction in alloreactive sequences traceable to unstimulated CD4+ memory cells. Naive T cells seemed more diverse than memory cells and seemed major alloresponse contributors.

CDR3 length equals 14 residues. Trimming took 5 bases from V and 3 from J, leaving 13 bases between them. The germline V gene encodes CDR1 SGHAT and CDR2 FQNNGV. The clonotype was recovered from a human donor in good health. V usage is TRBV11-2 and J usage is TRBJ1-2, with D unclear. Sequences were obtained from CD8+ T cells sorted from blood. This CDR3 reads CASSPAGSYYGYTF. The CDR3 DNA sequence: TGTGCCAGCAGCCCGGCCGGGTCCTACTATGGCTACACCTTC.